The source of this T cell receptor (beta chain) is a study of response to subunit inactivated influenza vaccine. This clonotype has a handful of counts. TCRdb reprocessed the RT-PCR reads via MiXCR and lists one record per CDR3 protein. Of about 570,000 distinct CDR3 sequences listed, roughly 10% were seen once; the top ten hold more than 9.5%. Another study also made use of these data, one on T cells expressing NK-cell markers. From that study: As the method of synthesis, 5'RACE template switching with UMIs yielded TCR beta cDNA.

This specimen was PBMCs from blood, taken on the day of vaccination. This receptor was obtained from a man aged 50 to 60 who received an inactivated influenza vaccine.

The CDR3 DNA is TGTGCCGCCGGGGGGAGCTTCGTCAAAAACATTCAGTACTTC. Translation: CAAGGSFVKNIQYF. The V and J genes are TRBV28 and TRBJ2-4, with 7 bases lining up with TRBD2. The CDR3 is 14 amino acids. V gave up 11 bases and J gave up 3 bases; unmatched junction bases: 10. Germline CDR1 is MDHEN and CDR2 is SYDVKM.